The 32 T cell receptor beta chains below were found in one sample sequenced in a study of beta chain features in type 1 diabetes. The study reverse transcribed the entire isolated RNA, so it sequenced expressed TCRB transcripts. The table came from immunoSEQ multiplex PCR; TCRdb's copy has only in-frame clones and leaves some out. The table records more than 300,000 clones, around 12% of them present only once. What was sequenced was naive CD4+ T cells from blood. The receptor source for this set is a man between 18 and 35 years old in good health.

This clone turned up a few times. The chain combines TRBV29-1 with TRBJ2-7; 7 nucleotides align to TRBD1. The CDR3 has 13 residues. CDR1 SQVTM and CDR2 ANQGSEA come from the germline V gene. After removal of 0 bases from V and 5 bases from J, the junction contained 4 bases not matched to a gene. Written as DNA, the CDR3 is TGCAGCGTTGAAGACATAACAGGGGACGAGCAGTACTTC. It codes for CSVEDITGDEQYF.

The table lists this clone with a few counts. The chain couples TRBV11-2 to TRBJ2-2; D possibly corresponds to TRBD1 (6 bases). CDR1 and CDR2 (germline): SGHAT, FQNNGV. V dropped 3 bases and J dropped 7 bases, with 9 bases sitting between them. This CDR3 spans 13 amino acids. CDR3 residues: CASSFRGGGELFF. The CDR3 region has the DNA TGTGCCAGCAGCTTCAGGGGCGGCGGGGAGCTGTTTTTT.

The gene calls are TRBV7-2 and TRBJ2-3, with 7 bases matching TRBD1. V lost 5 bases, J lost 4 bases, and 6 bases stayed unmatched. This CDR3 comprises 14 residues. Germline loops: CDR1 SGHTA, CDR2 FQGNSA. CDR3 nucleotide sequence: TGTGCCAGCAGCGCAGTAGACAGGGCAGATACGCAGTATTTT. It translates to CASSAVDRADTQYF.

The rearrangement links TRBV5-1 to TRBJ1-2; TRBD1 is a possible D gene (6 bases). The CDR3 spans 14 residues. The germline V gene has CDR1 SGHRS and CDR2 YFSETQ. V lost 4 bases, J lost 4 bases, and 14 bases lay in between. CDR3 coding DNA: TGCGCCAGCAGCCCGGACAGCGCGGGCTATGGCTACACCTTC. Translating it yields CASSPDSAGYGYTF.

The rearrangement uses TRBV1 and TRBJ1-1. TRBV1 is an annotated pseudogene. The CDR3 spans 14 residues. The CDR3: CTSSQSEGNTEAFF. Here the CDR3 DNA reads TGCACCAGCAGCCAGTCGGAGGGGAACACTGAAGCTTTCTTT.

This clone was counted at least ten times. The chain carries TRBV28 and TRBJ2-1; 8 bases fit TRBD2. The CDR3 runs 11 residues. From germline, CDR1 is MDHEN and CDR2 SYDVKM. V lost 5 bases to trimming and J lost 10 bases; unmatched junction nucleotides: 1. This CDR3 is CASSGTREQFF. In DNA form, the CDR3 reads TGTGCCAGCAGTGGGACTAGGGAGCAGTTCTTC.

In DNA form, the CDR3 reads TGTGCCAGCAGCTTGGTTGTGCGGGCAGATACGCAGTATTTT. The encoded protein is CASSLVVRADTQYF. The V gene is TRBV5-6, the J gene TRBJ2-3, with D possibly TRBD2 on 5 matching bases. Trimming shortened V by 0 bases and J by 4 bases, and 9 bases separated the two germline ends. The CDR3 sequence is 14 residues long. Germline lookup yields CDR1 SGHDT and CDR2 YYEEEE.

This clone was seen a few times. V gene TRBV7-9 combines with J gene TRBJ1-1; 7 bases are shared with TRBD1. The length of the CDR3 is 13 residues. The J segment lost 5 bases and the V segment lost 2 bases, leaving 2 bases of the junction unmatched. Per germline, CDR1 SEHNR and CDR2 FQNEAQ (reference sequence). CDR3 sequence: CASSLTQGTEAFF. The DNA of the CDR3 is TGTGCCAGCAGCTTAACACAGGGGACTGAAGCTTTCTTT.

The V gene is TRBV9, the J gene TRBJ2-2; the D gene is possibly TRBD2 (6 bases). Trimming pared 8 bases from V and 2 bases from J, leaving 13 bases between. Germline CDR1 is SGDLS and CDR2 is YYNGEE. The CDR3 extends over 14 amino acids. The chain's CDR3 is CASIGGPNTGELFF. The CDR3, as DNA: TGTGCCAGTATCGGGGGACCAAACACCGGGGAGCTGTTTTTT.

The chain is built from TRBV9 and TRBJ1-4; TRBD1 might be the D (5 bases). The CDR3 consists of 15 residues. CDR1 is SGDLS, CDR2 YYNGEE, per germline. Trimming shortened V by 4 bases and J by 8 bases, and 18 bases separated the two germline ends. The CDR3 is CASSRVYGAGEKLFF. The CDR3 DNA reads TGTGCCAGCAGCCGCGTATATGGGGCCGGGGAAAAACTGTTTTTT.

The rearrangement uses TRBV7-2 and TRBJ2-3; D might be TRBD2 (6 bases). Trimming cost V 2 bases and J 3 bases, with 9 bases left between them. This CDR3 spans 14 amino acids. Germline values: CDR1 SGHTA, CDR2 FQGNSA. CDR3 in amino acids: CASSLRTTTDTQYF. CDR3 DNA: TGTGCCAGCAGCTTAAGGACTACTACAGATACGCAGTATTTT.

This clone was picked up a small number of times. The genes are TRBV11-1 and TRBJ2-7; D not resolved. The length of the CDR3 is 13 residues. Trimming stripped 5 bases from V and 4 bases from J, with 12 bases between. CDR1 and CDR2 (germline): SGHAT, FQDESV (reference sequence). The CDR3 bases are TGTGCCAGCAGCCCACGAAGAGTTTACGAGCAGTACTTC. This codes for CASSPRRVYEQYF.

This clone was observed a few times. The CDR3 sequence: CASSPRAYETQYF. DNA for the CDR3: TGTGCCAGCAGCCCGCGGGCCTATGAGACCCAGTACTTC. The chain links TRBV5-6 to TRBJ2-5; D possibly corresponds to TRBD2 (5 bases). Looked up from germline, CDR1 is SGHDT and CDR2 is YYEEEE. V dropped 4 bases and J dropped 5 bases, with 12 bases sitting between them. CDR3 size: 13 residues.

The chain uses TRBV28 and TRBJ2-4, with D perhaps matching TRBD2 (6 bases). Deletions cut 1 base from V and 0 bases from J, with 10 bases between. From germline, CDR1 is MDHEN and CDR2 SYDVKM. This CDR3 region has 16 residues. The CDR3 DNA follows: TGTGCCAGCAGTTTATCGGGGGAGATAGCCAAAAACATTCAGTACTTC. Translation: CASSLSGEIAKNIQYF.

The J gene is TRBJ1-2, the V gene TRBV7-2, with TRBD1 identical over 7 bases. CDR1 SGHTA and CDR2 FQGNSA come from the germline V gene. V shed 4 bases and J 4 bases; nucleotides not matched to a gene: 6. The CDR3 totals 14 residues. The DNA for the CDR3 is TGTGCCAGCAGCTCCAACCGGGACAGCTATGGCTACACCTTC. The encoded protein is CASSSNRDSYGYTF.

This clone was seen only a few times. V usage is TRBV6-6 and J usage is TRBJ2-2; tentatively, D is TRBD2 (6 bases). Germline CDR1 and CDR2: MNHNY and SVGAGI (reference sequence). The CDR3 runs to 15 residues. Deletions cut 2 bases from V and 4 bases from J, with 11 bases between. CDR3 sequence: CASSYREAGTGELFF. The CDR3 DNA reads TGTGCCAGCAGTTACAGGGAGGCCGGCACCGGGGAGCTGTTTTTT.

This clone has only a few counts. The chain employs TRBV11-2 and TRBJ2-5; 7 bases match TRBD2. V lost 6 bases to trimming and J lost 7 bases; unmatched junction nucleotides: 14. CDR3 length: 15 residues. The germline gives CDR1 SGHAT, CDR2 FQNNGV. The CDR3 nucleotides read TGTGCCAGCAGGTTTGGGGGGACTACCGAGGGGACCCAGTACTTC. It yields the protein CASRFGGTTEGTQYF.

This clone was seen only a few times. The V and J genes are TRBV28 and TRBJ2-1, with 7 bases identical to TRBD2. CDR1 MDHEN and CDR2 SYDVKM come from the germline V gene. The CDR3 loop spans 16 amino acids. With 5 bases clipped from V and 7 bases from J, the junction kept 14 bases outside the gene matches. The CDR3 reads CASSQVGLGFMNEQFF. The CDR3 nucleotides read TGTGCCAGCAGTCAGGTCGGACTAGGATTTATGAATGAGCAGTTCTTC.

V usage is TRBV7-3 and J usage is TRBJ2-5, with TRBD1 matching over 9 bases. The J segment lost 2 bases and the V segment lost 0 bases, leaving 1 base of the junction unmatched. The CDR3 is 15 residues long. CDR1 is SGHTA and CDR2 is FQGTGA in the germline V gene. As DNA, the CDR3 is TGTGCCAGCAGCTTAACTGGGACAGGGCAAGAGACCCAGTACTTC. This codes for CASSLTGTGQETQYF.

This clone was picked up a small number of times. V is TRBV27 and J is TRBJ1-6; 8 bases are a match to TRBD1. This CDR3 spans 15 amino acids. Germline CDR1 is MNHEY and CDR2 is SMNVEV (reference sequence). J lost 7 bases, V lost 6 bases, and 8 bases had no gene match. CDR3 sequence reads: CASSFQRQGNSPLHF. The DNA for the CDR3 is TGTGCCAGCAGCTTTCAAAGACAGGGGAATTCACCCCTCCACTTT.

This clone has just a few counts. J is TRBJ2-7 and V is TRBV7-2; 7 nucleotides agree with TRBD2. The germline gives CDR1 SGHTA, CDR2 FQGNSA. V shed 6 bases and J 0 bases; nucleotides not matched to a gene: 14. This CDR3 spans 17 amino acids. The CDR3 DNA is TGTGCCAGCAGGTACCATCCTAGCGGACCGAGCTCCTACGAGCAGTACTTC. Protein product: CASRYHPSGPSSYEQYF.

This clone has just a few counts. The rearrangement joins TRBV7-9 to TRBJ2-7; 8 bases map to TRBD1. With V trimmed by 6 bases and J by 5 bases, 6 bases remained unmatched. The CDR3 totals 13 residues. CDR1 is SEHNR, CDR2 FQNEAQ, per germline (reference sequence). The CDR3 coding sequence is TGTGCCAGCAGACCCGACAGGGGTAACGAGCAGTACTTC. Its translation: CASRPDRGNEQYF.

V is TRBV5-4 and J is TRBJ1-4; D remains unclear. V was clipped by 10 bases and J by 4 bases, with 11 bases between them. Germline V gene data show CDR1 as SGHNT and CDR2 as YYREEE (reference sequence). The CDR3 runs to 12 residues. In DNA form, the CDR3 reads TGTGCCGTTCGCGAGAGTAATGAAAAACTGTTTTTT. Translated, it gives CAVRESNEKLFF.

This clone was seen a handful of times. The V and J genes are TRBV10-3 and TRBJ2-1; D unclear. Germline assignment: CDR1 ENHRY and CDR2 SYGVKD. V was trimmed by 3 bases and J by 7 bases, leaving 7 bases between them. There are 12 residues in the CDR3. CDR3 sequence (DNA): TGTGCCATCAGTGACACACAAAATGAGCAGTTCTTC. Encoded protein: CAISDTQNEQFF.

Comments on this clone: Other DNA sequences in this specimen translate into the identical CDR3. The chain combines TRBV15 with TRBJ2-3, with TRBD2 matching 9 bases. The V gene's germline CDR1 is LNHNV and CDR2 YYDKDF (reference sequence). The CDR3 consists of 14 residues. The V and J ends lost 6 bases and 0 bases, in that order; junction bases with no gene match: 1. The chain's CDR3 is CATRLAGSTDTQYF. In DNA form, the CDR3 reads TGTGCCACCAGGCTAGCGGGAAGCACAGATACGCAGTATTTT.

The table lists this clone with a few counts. This chain uses TRBV29-1 with TRBJ1-5; D might be TRBD1 (6 bases). Trimming removed 6 bases from V and 2 bases from J, with 14 bases in between. In germline, CDR1 is SQVTM, CDR2 ANQGSEA. The length of the CDR3 is 14 residues. CDR3 nucleotides: TGCAGCGTCTCTGGGGGGGCGCGCAATCAGCCCCAGCATTTT. Residues: CSVSGGARNQPQHF.

The V call is TRBV11-1, the J call TRBJ2-3, with D possibly matching TRBD2 (5 bases). This CDR3 has 13 residues. Trimming took off 5 bases at V and 0 bases at J, with 6 bases between the two ends. The germline V gene encodes CDR1 SGHAT and CDR2 FQDESV (reference sequence). The CDR3 sequence: CASSRTSTDTQYF. DNA of the CDR3: TGTGCCAGCAGCCGGACTAGCACAGATACGCAGTATTTT.

This clone was observed a few times. This rearrangement joins TRBV7-8 to TRBJ2-5, with 9 nucleotides matching TRBD2. V dropped 5 bases and J dropped 0; count of bases not matched to a gene: 19. The CDR3 is made up of 20 amino acids. The germline gives CDR1 SGHVS, CDR2 FQNEAQ. The CDR3 sequence is CASSPYELAGIPSYQETQYF. The CDR3 coding sequence is TGTGCCAGCAGCCCCTACGAGCTAGCGGGAATCCCATCGTACCAAGAGACCCAGTACTTC.

V is TRBV30 and J is TRBJ2-7; 11 bases map to TRBD1. After removal of 0 bases from V and 0 bases from J, the junction contained 1 base not matched to a gene. The CDR3 has 15 amino acids. Germline loops: CDR1 GTSNPN, CDR2 SVGIG (reference sequence). CDR3 loop: CAWSVGQGVSYEQYF. CDR3 in DNA: TGTGCCTGGAGTGTGGGACAGGGGGTCTCCTACGAGCAGTACTTC.

The CDR3 bases are TGTGCCAGCAGCTCTCTAGCGGGGGTGGGAGATACGCAGTATTTT. It codes for CASSSLAGVGDTQYF. V is TRBV7-3 and J is TRBJ2-3; 10 positions match TRBD2. Germline V gene lookup returns CDR1 SGHTA and CDR2 FQGTGA. This CDR3 is built from 15 residues. V shed 4 bases, J shed 5 bases, and the junction held 6 bases outside the gene matches.

This clone came up a few times. This rearrangement joins TRBV11-2 to TRBJ2-1, with a tentative D call TRBD2 (7 bases). The CDR3 runs 15 residues. V was pared by 4 bases and J by 5 bases, with 15 bases between. The germline gives CDR1 SGHAT, CDR2 FQNNGV. CDR3 in DNA: TGTGCCAGCAGCTCCGTGGGGGGGCGAAACAATGAGCAGTTCTTC. As protein: CASSSVGGRNNEQFF.

This chain connects TRBV4-1 to TRBJ1-2; 10 bases map to TRBD1. Germline V CDR1 and CDR2: MGHRA, YSYEKL. The V segment lost 1 base and the J segment 2 bases; nucleotides outside the gene matches: 7. CDR3 length: 17 amino acids. Here the CDR3 reads CASSQVYGTGDNYGYTF. In DNA form, the CDR3 reads TGCGCCAGCAGCCAAGTGTACGGGACAGGGGACAACTATGGCTACACCTTC.